Presented here are 10 T cell receptor beta chains from one specimen sequenced in a study of cytomegalovirus exposure and HLA in healthy donors. Use of 60 Vbeta and 13 Jbeta primers characterized the PCR. Some clones are missing from TCRdb's copy, which holds only in-frame ones; the method was immunoSEQ multiplex PCR. The sample has about 190,000 clones; about 85% are singletons. The sample comprised PBMCs. These receptors originate from a boy aged 2 to 9 in good health and CMV-seronegative.

The rearrangement joins TRBV6-5 to TRBJ1-6; 7 bases map to TRBD1. The V and J ends lost 5 bases and 6 bases, in that order; junction bases with no gene match: 7. Germline CDR1 MNHEY, CDR2 SVGAGI. This CDR3 comprises 15 residues. CDR3 sequence: CASSPRQGFNSPLHF. The CDR3 region has the DNA TGTGCCAGCAGTCCTCGACAGGGTTTTAATTCACCCCTCCACTTT.

The rearrangement links TRBV21-1 to TRBJ2-7; the DNA was not used to check the table's D call, TRBD2. TRBV21-1 is classified as a pseudogene. The CDR3 is made up of 22 amino acids. This CDR3 is CASSKEGSGSGTTAVGSYEQYF. The CDR3 DNA is TGTGCCAGCAGCAAAGAGGGGTCGGGTAGCGGGACAACGGCTGTGGGCTCCTACGAGCAGTACTTC.

The chain carries TRBV7-9 and TRBJ1-3; D not resolved. CDR1 is SEHNR, CDR2 FQNEAQ, per germline (reference sequence). The CDR3 loop spans 17 amino acids. V shed 1 base and J shed 1 base, with 14 bases lying between them. In DNA, the CDR3 is TGTGCCAGCAGCTTAGTCGAATTGAGGAAGTCTGGAAACACCATATATTTT. This sequence encodes CASSLVELRKSGNTIYF.

The chain carries TRBV4-1 and TRBJ1-4; D unclear. V dropped 4 bases and J dropped 8 bases, with 11 bases sitting between them. Germline lookup yields CDR1 MGHRA and CDR2 YSYEKL. The CDR3 is made up of 13 amino acids. CDR3 residues: CASSRGEVEKLFF. CDR3 sequence (DNA): TGCGCCAGCAGCCGGGGAGAAGTCGAAAAACTGTTTTTT.

This clone was picked up one time. The rearrangement joins TRBV11-2 to TRBJ2-2, with a possible D match to TRBD2 (6 bases). This CDR3 comprises 15 residues. Germline loops: CDR1 SGHAT, CDR2 FQNNGV. The ends were cut back, 3 bases at V and 4 bases at J, with 12 bases in the middle. DNA for the CDR3: TGTGCCAGCAGCTTGGATGGGAGGACCACCGGGGAGCTGTTTTTT. Translating gives CASSLDGRTTGELFF.

This clone was seen a single time. The genes are TRBV18 and TRBJ1-4, with D tentatively TRBD1 (6 bases). Germline values: CDR1 KGHSH, CDR2 LQKENI. The CDR3 totals 15 residues. The V end lost 3 bases, the J end lost 2 bases, and 10 bases lay between the germline ends. CDR3 in DNA: TGTGCCAGCTCACCGGGAACAGGGACTAATGAAAAACTGTTTTTT. Its translation: CASSPGTGTNEKLFF.

The chain joins TRBV7-2 to TRBJ2-7, with 9 bases fitting TRBD2. This CDR3 spans 13 amino acids. The V segment lost 5 bases and the J segment 7 bases; nucleotides outside the gene matches: 6. CDR1 and CDR2 (germline): SGHTA, FQGNSA. The CDR3 loop reads CASSPGLAREQYF. The CDR3 DNA reads TGTGCCAGCAGCCCGGGACTAGCTCGGGAGCAGTACTTC.

The rearrangement links TRBV5-1 to TRBJ1-5; 12 bases agree with TRBD1. Germline V CDR1 and CDR2: SGHRS, YFSETQ. Trimming at V came to 3 bases and at J to 6 bases, leaving 4 bases not matched to a gene. This CDR3 is 15 amino acids long. The CDR3 reads CASSSGTGGFQPQHF. The DNA for the CDR3 is TGCGCCAGCAGCTCCGGGACAGGGGGCTTTCAGCCCCAGCATTTT.

The chain recombines TRBV19 with TRBJ1-3; D call uncertain. CDR1 and CDR2 (germline): LNHDA, SQIVND (reference sequence). The CDR3 has 14 residues. V lost 10 bases and J lost 2, with 15 bases in between. The CDR3 sequence: CATPPQDPGNTIYF. Here the CDR3 DNA reads TGTGCCACCCCCCCTCAGGATCCTGGAAACACCATATATTTT.

The rearrangement links TRBV6-1 to TRBJ2-7, with D hard to call. V was shortened by 6 bases and J by 2 bases, with 14 bases between the two germline ends. The CDR3 contains 14 residues. Germline CDR1 is MNHNS and CDR2 is SASEGT. Here the CDR3 reads CASSDPPQTYEQYF. The CDR3, as DNA: TGTGCCAGCAGCGACCCACCACAGACCTACGAGCAGTACTTC.